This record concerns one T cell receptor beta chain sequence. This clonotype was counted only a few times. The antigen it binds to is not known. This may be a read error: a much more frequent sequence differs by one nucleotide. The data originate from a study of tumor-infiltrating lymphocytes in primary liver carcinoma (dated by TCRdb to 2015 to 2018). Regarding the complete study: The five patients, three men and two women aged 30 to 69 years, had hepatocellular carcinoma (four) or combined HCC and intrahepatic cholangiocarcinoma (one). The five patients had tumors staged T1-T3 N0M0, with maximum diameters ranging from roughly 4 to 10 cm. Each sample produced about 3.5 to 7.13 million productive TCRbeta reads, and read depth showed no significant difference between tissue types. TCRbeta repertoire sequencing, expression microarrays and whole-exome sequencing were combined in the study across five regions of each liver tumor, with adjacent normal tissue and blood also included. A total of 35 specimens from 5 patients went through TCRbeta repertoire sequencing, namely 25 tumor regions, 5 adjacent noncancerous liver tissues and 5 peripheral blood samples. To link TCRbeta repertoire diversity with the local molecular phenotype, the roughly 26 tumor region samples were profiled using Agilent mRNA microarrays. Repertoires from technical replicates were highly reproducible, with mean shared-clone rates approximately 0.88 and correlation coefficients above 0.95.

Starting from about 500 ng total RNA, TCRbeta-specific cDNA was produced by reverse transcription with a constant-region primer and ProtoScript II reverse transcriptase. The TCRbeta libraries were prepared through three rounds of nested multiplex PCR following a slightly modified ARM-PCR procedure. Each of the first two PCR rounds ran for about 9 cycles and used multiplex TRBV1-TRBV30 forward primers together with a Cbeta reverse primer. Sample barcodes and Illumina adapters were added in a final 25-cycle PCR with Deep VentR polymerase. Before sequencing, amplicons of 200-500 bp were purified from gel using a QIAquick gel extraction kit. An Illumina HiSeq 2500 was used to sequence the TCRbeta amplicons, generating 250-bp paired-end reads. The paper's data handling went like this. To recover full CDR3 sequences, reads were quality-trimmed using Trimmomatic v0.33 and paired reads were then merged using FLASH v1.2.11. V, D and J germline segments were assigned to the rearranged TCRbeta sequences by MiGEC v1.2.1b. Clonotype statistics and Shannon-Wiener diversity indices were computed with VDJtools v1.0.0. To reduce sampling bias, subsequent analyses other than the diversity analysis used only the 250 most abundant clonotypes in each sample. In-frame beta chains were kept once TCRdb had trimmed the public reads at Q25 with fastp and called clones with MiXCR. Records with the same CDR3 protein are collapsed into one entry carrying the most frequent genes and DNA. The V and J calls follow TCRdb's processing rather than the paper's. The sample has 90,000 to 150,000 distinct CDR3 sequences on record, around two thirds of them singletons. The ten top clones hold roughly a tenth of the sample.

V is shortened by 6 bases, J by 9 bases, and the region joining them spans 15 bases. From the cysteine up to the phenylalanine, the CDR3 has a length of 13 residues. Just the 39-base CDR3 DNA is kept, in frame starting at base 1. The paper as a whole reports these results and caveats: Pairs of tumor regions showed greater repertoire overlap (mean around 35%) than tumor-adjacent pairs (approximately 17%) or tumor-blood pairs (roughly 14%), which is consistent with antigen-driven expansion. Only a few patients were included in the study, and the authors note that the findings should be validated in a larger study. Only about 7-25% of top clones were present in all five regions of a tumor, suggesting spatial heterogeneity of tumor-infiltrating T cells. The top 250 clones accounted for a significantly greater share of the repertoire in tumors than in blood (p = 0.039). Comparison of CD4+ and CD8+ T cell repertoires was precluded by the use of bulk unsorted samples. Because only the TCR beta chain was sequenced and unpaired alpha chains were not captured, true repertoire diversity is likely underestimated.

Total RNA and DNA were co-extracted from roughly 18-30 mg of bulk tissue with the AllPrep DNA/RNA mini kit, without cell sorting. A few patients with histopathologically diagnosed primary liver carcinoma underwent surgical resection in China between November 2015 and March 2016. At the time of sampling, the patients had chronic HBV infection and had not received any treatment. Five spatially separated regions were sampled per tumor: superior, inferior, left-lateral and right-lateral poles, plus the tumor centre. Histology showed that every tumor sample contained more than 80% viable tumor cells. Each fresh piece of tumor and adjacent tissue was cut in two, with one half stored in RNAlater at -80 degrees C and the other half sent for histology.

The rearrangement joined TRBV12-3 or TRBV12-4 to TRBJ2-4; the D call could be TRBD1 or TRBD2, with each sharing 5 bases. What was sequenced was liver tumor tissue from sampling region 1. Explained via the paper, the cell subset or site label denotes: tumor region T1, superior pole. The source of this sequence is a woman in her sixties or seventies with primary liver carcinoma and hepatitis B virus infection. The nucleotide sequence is TGTGCCAGCAGCCCAGGGAGTGCAAGCATTCAGTACTTC. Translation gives CASSPGSASIQYF.